This T cell receptor (beta chain) was retrieved from a study of T-cell memory formation after mild COVID-19. Germline lookup yields CDR1 LGHNA and CDR2 YNFKEQ. This CDR3 has 18 amino acids. J gave up 0 bases and V 1 base, and 8 bases lay outside the gene matches. This clonotype has at least ten counts. Its specificity is not known. From the 5' RACE reads, TCRdb called clonotypes with MiXCR, one entry per CDR3 protein. The sample consists of about 190,000 distinct CDR3 sequences, around 17% of them appearing once. Study-wide results and caveats: Among contracting clones, CD4+ were mainly CM/EM and CD8+ enriched in EMRA. SARS-CoV-2 specificity was not confirmed for second-wave clones peaking on day 37. Pre-infection memory held some responding clones, suggesting pre-existing cross-reactive T cells responded.

Material: PBMCs or a T cell subset sorted from them (not recorded which). The source of this sequence is an adult woman who had mild COVID-19 (a few samples of this study predate the infection). Cell type and time point are not known. The V gene is TRBV4-2, the J gene TRBJ2-3; 9 bases map to TRBD1. CDR3 DNA sequence: TGTGCCAGCAGCCAAGTGGTGGTGGGGACAGGGAGCACAGATACGCAGTATTTT. It specifies CASSQVVVGTGSTDTQYF.